A single T cell receptor beta chain is shown here with its context. Assay used: immunoSEQ multiplex PCR; TCRdb lists only in-frame clones, some missing. This sample has tens of thousands of clones, with about 89% found just once. CDR3 length equals 12 residues. The V gene's germline CDR1 is SGHDT and CDR2 YYEEEE. Trimming stripped 5 bases from V and 6 bases from J, with 11 bases between. The data belong to a study of blood T cell repertoires in COVID-19. The sample consisted of peripheral blood. This chain uses TRBV5-6 with TRBJ1-2; tentatively, D is TRBD1 (5 bases). The TCR was taken from a woman between 25 and 40 years old in a cohort sampled during active COVID-19. CDR3 residues: CASRSGSHGYTF. The CDR3, as DNA: TGTGCCAGCAGGTCAGGGTCCCATGGCTACACCTTC.